Below, 32 T cell receptor beta chains from the same sample are listed, as sequenced in a study of Graves' ophthalmopathy and Graves' hyperthyroidism. For repertoire sequencing, the TCR beta CDR3 regions were amplified from RNA transcripts. The workflow started with a first-round RT-PCR run with HTBI primers and then moved on to a second-round multiplex PCR. TCRdb analysed the multiplex PCR reads with MiXCR anew, one entry per CDR3 protein. The sample yields roughly 350,000 distinct CDR3 sequences, approximately 18% seen once. The sample taken for sequencing was peripheral blood. The receptors stem from an adult woman with stable Graves' hyperthyroidism.

This clonotype was detected ten times or more. The genes are TRBV2 and TRBJ2-2; D unresolved. Germline assignment: CDR1 SNHLY and CDR2 FYNNEI. V lost 8 bases to trimming and J lost 0 bases, with 13 bases between them. This CDR3 has 15 residues. This CDR3 is CASRTRNTNTGELFF. The CDR3 region has the DNA TGTGCCAGCCGAACACGAAATACGAACACCGGGGAGCTGTTTTTT. Variable domain in full (rest from reference TRBV2 and TRBJ2-2): EPEVTQTPSHQVTQMGQEVILRCVPISNHLYFYWYRQILGQKVEFLVSFYNNEISEKSEIFDDQFSVERPDGSNFTLKIRSTKLEDSAMYFCASRTRNTNTGELFFGEGSRLTVL.

This clonotype was observed at least ten times. The CDR3 DNA sequence: TGTGCCAGCAGACCCAATGACAGGCCGAATCAGCCCCAGCATTTT. This encodes CASRPNDRPNQPQHF. V and J are TRBV27 and TRBJ1-5; TRBD1 is a possible D gene (6 bases). The CDR3 contains 15 residues. Trimming removed 6 bases at V and 4 bases at J, with 16 bases between. Per the germline V gene, CDR1 is MNHEY and CDR2 is SMNVEV (reference sequence).

In this sample, this clonotype turned up many times. The V call is TRBV28, the J call TRBJ2-4; the match to TRBD1 covers 8 bases. This CDR3 comprises 17 residues. Germline V lookup: CDR1 MDHEN, CDR2 SYDVKM. V dropped 1 base and J dropped 2; count of bases not matched to a gene: 7. CDR3 bases: TGTGCCAGCAGTTTATCGGCAGGGGGCGACCCCAAAAACATTCAGTACTTC. Protein: CASSLSAGGDPKNIQYF.

There are many counts of this clonotype. The chain couples TRBV7-9 to TRBJ1-1, with 7 bases fitting TRBD1. V lost 5 bases to trimming and J lost 3 bases; unmatched junction nucleotides: 9. CDR1 and CDR2 from the germline V gene are SEHNR and FQNEAQ (reference sequence). This CDR3 has 15 amino acids. The CDR3: CASSVPQGKDTEAFF. The CDR3 coding sequence is TGTGCCAGCAGCGTCCCACAGGGGAAGGACACTGAAGCTTTCTTT.

This clonotype was seen ten or more times. The CDR3 DNA is TGTGCCAGCAGTTTATCCTTTAGCAGCTCTTGGGACGAGCAGTACTTC. This translates into CASSLSFSSSWDEQYF. The chain combines TRBV27 with TRBJ2-7; D remains ambiguous. CDR1 is MNHEY, CDR2 SMNVEV, per germline (reference sequence). The V and J ends lost 0 bases and 5 bases respectively, with 17 bases between them. CDR3 length equals 16 residues.

This clonotype was seen ten or more times. The rearrangement joins TRBV2 to TRBJ2-7; 8 bases map to TRBD2. V was clipped by 2 bases and J by 0 bases; unmatched bases: 3. Germline V gene sequence: CDR1 SNHLY, CDR2 FYNNEI. The CDR3 totals 15 residues. CDR3 sequence reads: CASSEPAGASYEQYF. The CDR3 bases are TGTGCCAGCAGTGAACCAGCGGGGGCCTCCTACGAGCAGTACTTC.

This clonotype was observed a handful of times. The chain uses TRBV25-1 and TRBJ2-4, with 12 bases that match TRBD1. The germline V gene encodes CDR1 MGHDK and CDR2 SYGVNS. This CDR3 has 17 residues. V dropped 6 bases and J dropped 0; count of bases not matched to a gene: 6. The DNA for the CDR3 is TGTGCCAGCAGGCCGGGACAGGGGGCGGAAGCCAAAAACATTCAGTACTTC. Encoded protein: CASRPGQGAEAKNIQYF.

This clonotype was seen ten or more times. The chain uses TRBV6-2 or TRBV6-3 and TRBJ2-7; possibly TRBD2 for D (6 bases). Germline lookup yields CDR1 MNHEY and CDR2 SVGEGT. V lost 5 bases to trimming and J lost 2 bases, with 16 bases between them. The CDR3 covers 15 residues. The CDR3 DNA is TGTGCCAGCAGTAGACCGCTGACTAGTACCTACGAGCAGTACTTC. Protein product: CASSRPLTSTYEQYF.

Many counts were recorded for this clonotype. This chain connects TRBV27 to TRBJ2-7, with D possibly called TRBD1 or TRBD2 (5 bases each). CDR1 and CDR2 (germline): MNHEY, SMNVEV (reference sequence). There are 14 residues in the CDR3. V gave up 6 bases and J gave up 0 bases, with 12 bases separating them. CDR3 protein: CASRGDASSYEQYF. The CDR3 DNA sequence: TGTGCCAGCAGGGGGGATGCGAGCTCCTACGAGCAGTACTTC.

The chain uses TRBV20-1 and TRBJ2-7; TRBD1 matches at 10 bases. The CDR3 contains 14 residues. The germline V gene has CDR1 DFQATT and CDR2 SNEGSKA (reference sequence). V shed 0 bases, J shed 6 bases, and the junction held 5 bases outside the gene matches. The CDR3 nucleotides are TGCAGTGCTAGAGAAATAGGGACAGGGGCCGAGCAGTACTTC. Translating gives CSAREIGTGAEQYF.

The sample holds many counts of this clonotype. This chain links TRBV7-9 with TRBJ2-7; 14 bases line up with TRBD2. The germline gives CDR1 SEHNR, CDR2 FQNEAQ (reference sequence). The length of the CDR3 is 14 residues. The V segment lost 5 bases and the J segment 6 bases; nucleotides outside the gene matches: 3. The CDR3, as DNA: TGTGCCAGCAGCATGACTAGCGGGAGGGCCGAGCAGTACTTC. This encodes CASSMTSGRAEQYF.

The V call is TRBV5-1, the J call TRBJ2-3; 7 bases line up with TRBD1. Losses at the gene ends were 4 bases for V and 2 bases for J; bases not matched to a gene: 4. Germline CDR1 and CDR2: SGHRS and YFSETQ. The CDR3 runs 14 residues. CDR3 sequence reads: CASSNGQATDTQYF. Written as DNA, the CDR3 is TGCGCCAGCAGCAACGGACAGGCCACAGATACGCAGTATTTT.

This clonotype has a count of ten or more. The chain couples TRBV9 to TRBJ2-7; D is unresolved. V gave up 3 bases and J gave up 4 bases, with 8 bases separating them. From germline, CDR1 is SGDLS and CDR2 YYNGEE. The CDR3 sequence is 12 residues long. The CDR3 protein is CASSASNYEQYF. CDR3 sequence (DNA): TGTGCCAGCAGCGCGAGCAATTACGAGCAGTACTTC.

This clonotype was recorded at least ten times. The CDR3 nucleotides read TGCGCCAGCAGGCGGACAGGGGATACCTACGAGCAGTACTTC. This codes for CASRRTGDTYEQYF. This chain connects TRBV5-1 to TRBJ2-7; 9 nucleotides match TRBD1. V lost 5 bases and J lost 2; bases outside the gene matches: 5. The CDR3 length is 14 residues. Germline lookup yields CDR1 SGHRS and CDR2 YFSETQ.

The count of this clonotype is one. V gene TRBV6-1 combines with J gene TRBJ2-7, with D perhaps TRBD1 or TRBD2 (5 bases each). The CDR3 is made up of 16 amino acids. Per the germline V gene, CDR1 is MNHNS and CDR2 is SASEGT. V lost 0 bases to trimming and J lost 4 bases, with 16 bases between them. The chain's CDR3 is CASSEAQEGLWYEQYF. In DNA, the CDR3 is TGTGCCAGCAGTGAAGCGCAAGAGGGGTTGTGGTACGAGCAGTACTTC.

There are a few counts of this clonotype. This chain links TRBV6-4 with TRBJ2-2, with D possibly being TRBD1 (6 bases). Looked up from germline, CDR1 is MRHNA and CDR2 is SNTAGT. The CDR3 sequence is 14 residues long. The V and J ends lost 6 bases and 5 bases respectively, with 13 bases between them. This CDR3 is CASSVQGWTGELFF. The CDR3 region has the DNA TGTGCCAGCAGCGTACAGGGTTGGACCGGGGAGCTGTTTTTT.

With respect to this clonotype: Mismatch with germline at one junction end may stem from a read error. The rearrangement uses TRBV12-3 or TRBV12-4 and TRBJ2-5; 8 bases match TRBD1. The CDR3 loop spans 15 amino acids. The CDR3 sequence: CASSVARQGQETQYF. The CDR3 region has the DNA TGTGCCAGCAGTGTAGCAAGACAGGGGCAGGAGACCCAGTACTTC.

This clonotype showed up many times. V usage is TRBV9 and J usage is TRBJ2-7, with 8 bases identical to TRBD2. The CDR3 runs to 15 residues. The J segment lost 4 bases and the V segment lost 2 bases, leaving 8 bases of the junction unmatched. Germline lookup yields CDR1 SGDLS and CDR2 YYNGEE. The CDR3 loop is CASSVAAGVFYEQYF. The DNA for the CDR3 is TGTGCCAGCAGCGTGGCAGCGGGAGTATTTTACGAGCAGTACTTC.

The chain carries TRBV7-9 and TRBJ1-5; 8 nucleotides align to TRBD1. Per germline, CDR1 SEHNR and CDR2 FQNEAQ (reference sequence). Losses at the gene ends were 4 bases for V and 9 bases for J; bases not matched to a gene: 8. CDR3 length equals 14 residues. The CDR3 region is CASSSQGARAPQHF. CDR3 nucleotides: TGTGCCAGCAGCTCGCAGGGGGCTAGAGCGCCCCAGCATTTT.

This clonotype was seen at least ten times. DNA for the CDR3: TGCGCCAGCAGCTGGGGACAGAGCCAAGAGACCCAGTACTTC. Encoded protein: CASSWGQSQETQYF. V gene TRBV5-1 combines with J gene TRBJ2-5; 7 nucleotides align to TRBD1. The CDR3 is 14 residues long. The J segment lost 1 base and the V segment lost 3 bases, leaving 3 bases of the junction unmatched. CDR1 is SGHRS and CDR2 is YFSETQ in the germline V gene.

This clonotype has a count of ten or more. V usage is TRBV6-1 and J usage is TRBJ2-7; D is possibly TRBD1 (5 bases). CDR3 length: 11 amino acids. Trimming took off 11 bases at V and 5 bases at J, with 13 bases between the two ends. The V gene's germline CDR1 is MNHNS and CDR2 SASEGT. Here the CDR3 reads CAAGFRNEQYF. CDR3 sequence (DNA): TGTGCCGCAGGGTTTCGGAACGAGCAGTACTTC.

This clonotype was picked up many times. The genes are TRBV29-1 and TRBJ2-7; D is uncertain. There are 13 residues in the CDR3. Germline-derived CDR1 and CDR2 are SQVTM and ANQGSEA. The V end was cut by 2 bases, the J end by 0 bases, with 8 bases between. CDR3 amino acids: CSVELTSSYEQYF. Written as DNA, the CDR3 is TGCAGCGTTGAACTAACAAGCTCCTACGAGCAGTACTTC.

This clonotype was counted many times. The chain recombines TRBV5-8 with TRBJ1-1; D is perhaps TRBD1 (6 bases). CDR1 is SGHTS, CDR2 YDEGEE, per germline. The V and J ends lost 1 base and 7 bases respectively, with 14 bases between them. This CDR3 is 14 amino acids long. CDR3 bases: TGTGCCAGCAGCTTGACAGGGATGTCAGGTGAAGCTTTCTTT. The encoded protein is CASSLTGMSGEAFF.

The chain joins TRBV6-1 to TRBJ1-2; 9 bases line up with TRBD1. V shed 6 bases and J 3 bases; nucleotides not matched to a gene: 8. The CDR3 is made up of 15 amino acids. Looked up from germline, CDR1 is MNHNS and CDR2 is SASEGT. The chain's CDR3 is CASSVQGAGYYGYTF. DNA for the CDR3: TGTGCCAGCAGCGTACAGGGGGCCGGATACTATGGCTACACCTTC.

In this sample, this clonotype turned up many times. J is TRBJ2-5 and V is TRBV28, with D unresolved. CDR3 length equals 14 residues. Germline V gene data show CDR1 as MDHEN and CDR2 as SYDVKM. V was cut by 5 bases and J by 9 bases, with 19 bases left in between. CDR3 bases: TGTGCCAGCAGTACCCGCCGACATGCGAGCGCCCAGTACTTC. Translating it yields CASSTRRHASAQYF. Drawing the rest from reference TRBV28 and TRBJ2-5, the complete variable domain is DVKVTQSSRYLVKRTGEKVFLECVQDMDHENMFWYRQDPGLGLRLIYFSYDVKMKEKGDIPEGYSVSREKKERFSLILESASTNQTSMYLCASSTRRHASAQYFGPGTRLLVL.

The rearrangement links TRBV7-2 to TRBJ2-7; maybe TRBD2 (6 bases). The germline V and J ends were trimmed by 2 bases and 4 bases, with 15 bases remaining between them. Germline loops: CDR1 SGHTA, CDR2 FQGNSA. CDR3 length equals 15 residues. CDR3 protein: CASSLNSGVQYEQYF. The CDR3 DNA reads TGTGCCAGCAGCTTAAATTCGGGGGTGCAGTACGAGCAGTACTTC.

This clonotype was observed once. This sequence joins TRBV10-3 and TRBJ1-5, with no clear D. Germline V gene lookup returns CDR1 ENHRY and CDR2 SYGVKD. Between the trimmed V and J ends, which lost 5 bases and 3 bases, there was a span of 5 bases. The CDR3 consists of 12 residues. The CDR3 sequence is CAISSVNQPQHF. DNA for the CDR3: TGTGCCATCAGTTCAGTCAATCAGCCCCAGCATTTT.

This clonotype appeared many times. CDR3 loop: CASSPGASGSGEQYF. In DNA form, the CDR3 reads TGTGCCAGCAGCCCCGGGGCTAGCGGGAGTGGGGAGCAGTACTTC. The V gene is TRBV7-8, the J gene TRBJ2-7; 10 bases align to TRBD2. This CDR3 comprises 15 residues. Germline assignment: CDR1 SGHVS and CDR2 FQNEAQ. Losses at the gene ends were 5 bases for V and 7 bases for J; bases not matched to a gene: 11.

This clonotype came up a few times. A much larger clone lies a single base off, so this may be a read error. J is TRBJ2-4 and V is TRBV13; a weak D match, TRBD2 (5 bases). The V gene's germline CDR1 is PRHDT and CDR2 FYEKMQ (reference sequence). CDR3 length: 16 residues. Here the CDR3 reads CASSLGATLAKNIKYF. CDR3 DNA: TGTGCCAGCAGCTTAGGAGCCACCCTAGCCAAAAACATTAAGTACTTC.

In its sample, this clonotype was seen a few times. A much larger clone differs by one base, so this may be a read error. The J gene is TRBJ2-5, the V gene TRBV27, with D perhaps TRBD2 (5 bases). The CDR3 spans 15 residues. The V end was cut by 6 bases, the J end by 5 bases, with 19 bases between. Germline CDR1 and CDR2: MNHEY and SMNVEV (reference sequence). The DNA for the CDR3 is TGTGCCAGCAGGCCACGGGGTTTATATCTTGAGACCCAGTACTTC. This codes for CASRPRGLYLETQYF.

The chain joins TRBV6-1 to TRBJ1-2; D may be TRBD1 (6 bases). V was shortened by 6 bases and J by 2 bases, with 19 bases between the two germline ends. Germline CDR1 MNHNS, CDR2 SASEGT. The CDR3 is 16 residues long. DNA for the CDR3: TGTGCCAGCAGCCGACCGGGGGGCGCGGGAAACTATGGCTACACCTTC. Residues: CASSRPGGAGNYGYTF.

This clonotype appeared many times. V is TRBV30 and J is TRBJ1-1; D perhaps matches TRBD1 (5 bases). CDR1 and CDR2 (germline): GTSNPN, SVGIG (reference sequence). This CDR3 contains 12 residues. Trimming took 5 bases from V and 1 from J, leaving 8 bases between them. The CDR3 spells CAWGQGNTEAFF. The CDR3 nucleotides are TGTGCCTGGGGGCAGGGGAACACTGAAGCTTTCTTT.